A selection of T cell receptor beta chains follows, all from one sample in a study of cytomegalovirus exposure and HLA in healthy donors. Clones were read by immunoSEQ multiplex PCR, and TCRdb kept only the in-frame ones, dropping some. The data contain 250,000 to 300,000 clones, approximately 86% of them singletons. The sample was PBMCs. The receptors originated from a woman under 30 in good health and CMV-seronegative. CDR3s include the opening cysteine and the closing phenylalanine or tryptophan. Each record gives: V gene, D gene, clone size, J gene, CDR3 protein, CDR3 DNA. D genes are given only for firm matches. Size tells how often a clone was seen (once, few, many) or the class of an expanded clone, and some rows leave it out.

>TRBV7-9|.|.|TRBJ2-7
CASSLRGRAYEQYF
TGTGCCAGCAGCTTAAGAGGCAGGGCCTACGAGCAGTACTTC
>TRBV4-2|.|.|TRBJ2-1
CASRPGTEYNEQFF
TGTGCCAGCAGACCCGGGACTGAGTACAATGAGCAGTTCTTC
>TRBV7-9|.|.|TRBJ1-1
CASSPRGSWTEAFF
TGTGCCAGCAGCCCAAGGGGAAGTTGGACTGAAGCTTTCTTT
>TRBV30|.|.|TRBJ1-5
CAWSLEGYQPQHF
TGTGCCTGGAGCCTGGAGGGGTATCAGCCCCAGCATTTT
>TRBV2|.|.|TRBJ2-1
CASNVRAASSYNEQFF
TGTGCCAGCAATGTTAGAGCGGCGAGCTCCTACAATGAGCAGTTCTTC
>TRBV5-1|TRBD2|.|TRBJ2-7
CASSLYPVTSGANEQYF
TGCGCCAGCAGCTTGTATCCCGTGACTAGCGGGGCCAACGAGCAGTACTTC
>TRBV13|.|.|TRBJ2-5
CASSSSEETQYF
TGTGCCAGCAGTTCTAGCGAAGAGACCCAGTACTTC
>TRBV30|.|few|TRBJ1-5
CAWSVNGAGPNQPQHF
TGTGCCTGGAGTGTAAACGGCGCAGGGCCCAATCAGCCCCAGCATTTT
>TRBV5-4|TRBD1|.|TRBJ1-4
CASSTGQELSEKLFF
TGTGCCAGCAGCACTGGACAGGAGTTATCTGAAAAACTGTTTTTT
>TRBV2|.|.|TRBJ1-2
CASILLYGYTF
TGTGCCAGCATCCTACTTTATGGCTACACCTTC
>TRBV7-6|TRBD1|.|TRBJ2-5
CASSLRSDRGRETQYF
TGTGCCAGCAGCTTACGTTCGGACAGGGGGCGAGAGACCCAGTACTTC